This T cell receptor beta chain was recorded in a study of cytomegalovirus exposure and HLA in healthy donors. Amplification used 60 Vbeta primers and 13 Jbeta primers. Profiling relied on immunoSEQ multiplex PCR, and the TCRdb table lists in-frame clones only, not all of them. The sample yields tens of thousands of clones, around three quarters seen once. Between the trimmed V and J ends, which lost 0 bases and 2 bases, there was a span of 22 bases. Looked up from germline, CDR1 is LGHNT and CDR2 is FRNRAP. The CDR3 totals 20 residues. The chain joins TRBV12-5 to TRBJ2-2; TRBD1 might be the D (5 bases). This TCR derives from a male donor in good health and CMV-seronegative. The sample was PBMCs. The CDR3 region is CASGLVIGKQDRVNTGELFF. The CDR3 nucleotides read TGTGCTAGTGGTTTGGTAATAGGGAAACAGGACCGCGTTAACACCGGGGAGCTGTTTTTT.